The 32 T cell receptor beta chains below were found in one sample sequenced in a study of blood T cell repertoires in COVID-19. Clones were read by immunoSEQ multiplex PCR, and TCRdb kept only the in-frame ones, dropping some. Seen here are about 110,000 clones, 70% to 90% observed once, and the top ten hold approximately 3.4%. The specimen sequenced was peripheral blood. The receptors come from a woman between 50 and 59 years old with acute or convalescent COVID-19.

V and J are TRBV2 and TRBJ2-1; D possibly corresponds to TRBD1 (5 bases). The CDR3 length is 13 residues. Trimming took off 7 bases at V and 5 bases at J, with 12 bases between the two ends. The germline V gene encodes CDR1 SNHLY and CDR2 FYNNEI. The CDR3 sequence: CASKHLRDNEQFF. DNA for the CDR3: TGTGCCAGCAAACACCTCAGGGACAATGAGCAGTTCTTC. The full variable domain, in which reference TRBV2 and TRBJ2-1 provide the parts outside the CDR3, is EPEVTQTPSHQVTQMGQEVILRCVPISNHLYFYWYRQILGQKVEFLVSFYNNEISEKSEIFDDQFSVERPDGSNFTLKIRSTKLEDSAMYFCASKHLRDNEQFFGPGTRLTVL.

The CDR3 loop is CASSRQTGSGNTIYF. The CDR3 DNA sequence: TGTGCCAGCAGCCGACAGACCGGCTCTGGAAACACCATATATTTT. The chain is built from TRBV3-1 (or the pseudogene TRBV3-2) and TRBJ1-3, with D tentatively TRBD1 (5 bases). The CDR3 is 15 amino acids. Germline CDR1 is LGHDT and CDR2 is YNNKEL (reference sequence). The V end lost 4 bases, the J end lost 0 bases, and 10 bases lay between the germline ends.

This clone was recorded once. V is TRBV19 and J is TRBJ1-5, with 10 bases lining up with TRBD1. Germline V gene sequence: CDR1 LNHDA, CDR2 SQIVND (reference sequence). The V and J ends lost 4 bases and 4 bases, in that order; junction bases with no gene match: 4. The CDR3 is made up of 15 amino acids. The CDR3 loop is CASSRGQGINQPQHF. DNA of the CDR3: TGTGCCAGTAGTAGGGGACAGGGGATAAATCAGCCCCAGCATTTT.

CDR3 amino acids: CASSSRQDQPQHF. CDR3 nucleotide sequence: TGTGCCAGTAGTTCCCGGCAGGATCAGCCCCAGCATTTT. J is TRBJ1-5 and V is TRBV19, with D hard to call. CDR1 is LNHDA and CDR2 is SQIVND in the germline V gene (reference sequence). The V and J ends lost 5 bases and 5 bases respectively, with 10 bases between them. There are 13 residues in the CDR3.

This clone was observed a few times. This sequence joins TRBV11-2 and TRBJ2-5; possible D gene TRBD1, 5 bases. Germline V gene data show CDR1 as SGHAT and CDR2 as FQNNGV. The CDR3 covers 13 residues. Trimming pared 4 bases from V and 2 bases from J, leaving 8 bases between. In DNA form, the CDR3 reads TGTGCCAGCAGCTCAAGACAGCAAGAGACCCAGTACTTC. Its protein is CASSSRQQETQYF.

This clone was observed once. V is TRBV7-2 and J is TRBJ2-1; no definite D call. The germline V gene has CDR1 SGHTA and CDR2 FQGNSA. The CDR3 runs to 15 residues. V lost 5 bases and J lost 2, with 13 bases in between. The CDR3 spells CASSPREPPYNEQFF. In DNA, the CDR3 is TGTGCCAGCAGCCCCCGTGAGCCCCCCTACAATGAGCAGTTCTTC.

V usage is TRBV30 and J usage is TRBJ2-3; maybe TRBD2 (6 bases). Germline lookup yields CDR1 GTSNPN and CDR2 SVGIG (reference sequence). The germline V and J ends were trimmed by 0 bases and 2 bases, with 12 bases remaining between them. The CDR3 has 15 amino acids. The CDR3 reads CAWSVLPGDTDTQYF. The CDR3 DNA is TGTGCCTGGAGTGTACTCCCGGGGGACACAGATACGCAGTATTTT.

This clone was seen a handful of times. This chain joins TRBV10-3 and TRBJ1-2, with 7 bases that match TRBD1. With V trimmed by 6 bases and J by 1 base, 2 bases remained unmatched. Per germline, CDR1 ENHRY and CDR2 SYGVKD. The CDR3 runs to 13 residues. The CDR3 DNA reads as TGTGCCATCAGCCGGGACAGTAACTATGGCTACACCTTC. It specifies CAISRDSNYGYTF.

J is TRBJ2-5 and V is TRBV2; a weak D match, TRBD1 (6 bases). The CDR3 length is 15 residues. Trimming cost V 1 base and J 10 bases, with 19 bases left between them. The germline V gene encodes CDR1 SNHLY and CDR2 FYNNEI. CDR3 loop: CASSEVRGAGDGQYF. Here the CDR3 DNA reads TGTGCCAGCAGTGAAGTCAGGGGCGCTGGTGATGGCCAGTACTTC.

The V and J genes are TRBV5-1 and TRBJ1-2; maybe TRBD1 (6 bases). In germline, CDR1 is SGHRS, CDR2 YFSETQ. The CDR3 is 15 residues long. The V and J ends lost 0 bases and 5 bases respectively, with 14 bases between them. The CDR3 coding sequence is TGCGCCAGCAGCTTGGCCGCAGGGGAAGAGTATGGCTACACCTTC. Protein: CASSLAAGEEYGYTF.

CDR3 in amino acids: CASSQARVETQYF. In nucleotides, the CDR3 is TGTGCCAGCAGCCAAGCACGGGTGGAGACCCAGTACTTC. The chain employs TRBV3-1 (or the pseudogene TRBV3-2) and TRBJ2-5; D is undetermined. CDR3 length: 13 amino acids. CDR1 is LGHDT and CDR2 is YNNKEL in the germline V gene (reference sequence). Trimming cost V 1 base and J 5 bases, with 8 bases left between them.

The chain has TRBV7-9 and TRBJ2-3; 8 bases align to TRBD2. The V segment lost 5 bases and the J segment 13 bases; nucleotides outside the gene matches: 8. The CDR3 runs 12 residues. Germline CDR1 and CDR2: SEHNR and FQNEAQ (reference sequence). The CDR3 DNA reads TGTGCCAGCAGCCCGGGGGGGCAGGCAGAGTATTTT. It codes for CASSPGGQAEYF.

This clone was detected only once. The chain combines TRBV1 with TRBJ1-1. TRBV1 is assigned pseudogene status. The CDR3 is made up of 14 amino acids. This CDR3 is CTSSVQGGDTEAFF. The CDR3 coding sequence is TGCACCAGCAGCGTGCAAGGGGGGGACACTGAAGCTTTCTTT.

V gene TRBV10-3 combines with J gene TRBJ2-7; 8 positions match TRBD1. CDR3 length: 14 amino acids. The germline V gene encodes CDR1 ENHRY and CDR2 SYGVKD. Unmatched junction bases numbered 3, after V lost 0 bases and J lost 5 bases. The CDR3 protein is CAISESGTGDEQYF. The CDR3 bases are TGTGCCATCAGTGAGTCCGGGACAGGCGACGAGCAGTACTTC.

The chain couples TRBV19 to TRBJ2-1; 7 nucleotides match TRBD2. Germline V gene lookup returns CDR1 LNHDA and CDR2 SQIVND (reference sequence). J gave up 0 bases and V 5 bases, and 7 bases lay outside the gene matches. The CDR3 sequence is 16 residues long. CDR3 protein: CASSPIAGSSYNEQFF. For the CDR3, the DNA is TGTGCCAGTAGTCCCATAGCGGGTAGCTCCTACAATGAGCAGTTCTTC.

The genes are TRBV5-1 and TRBJ2-5, with D perhaps matching TRBD1 (6 bases). Deletions cut 1 base from V and 2 bases from J, with 9 bases between. The CDR3 loop spans 14 amino acids. Germline V gives CDR1 SGHRS, CDR2 YFSETQ. CDR3 sequence (DNA): TGCGCCAGCAGCTTGTCGACAGGACAAGAGACCCAGTACTTC. As protein: CASSLSTGQETQYF. Looking up the rest from reference TRBV5-1 and TRBJ2-5 gives the full variable domain: KAGVTQTPRYLIKTRGQQVTLSCSPISGHRSVSWYQQTPGQGLQFLFEYFSETQRNKGNFPGRFSGRQFSNSRSEMNVSTLELGDSALYLCASSLSTGQETQYFGPGTRLLVL.

This clone was counted a few times. V is TRBV19 and J is TRBJ2-1; a possible D gene is TRBD2 (6 bases). The germline V gene has CDR1 LNHDA and CDR2 SQIVND (reference sequence). CDR3 length: 16 amino acids. Trimming took off 5 bases at V and 1 base at J, with 15 bases between the two ends. CDR3 protein: CASSSESGRSYNEQFF. DNA of the CDR3: TGTGCCAGTAGTTCCGAGAGCGGGCGGTCCTACAATGAGCAGTTCTTC.

The chain is built from TRBV3-1 (or the pseudogene TRBV3-2) and TRBJ2-7; no reliable D call. The CDR3 has 13 amino acids. CDR1 is LGHDT and CDR2 is YNNKEL in the germline V gene (reference sequence). With 4 bases removed from V and 5 bases from J, the gap between germline ends came to 12 bases. The CDR3 protein is CASSPSAAHEQYF. The DNA of the CDR3 is TGTGCCAGCAGCCCCAGTGCTGCCCACGAGCAGTACTTC.

The chain recombines TRBV7-2 with TRBJ2-4; 8 bases line up with TRBD1. Germline loops: CDR1 SGHTA, CDR2 FQGNSA. Germline trimming cut 2 bases from V and 5 bases from J; bases unmatched to any gene: 2. The CDR3 is 14 residues long. The CDR3 DNA sequence: TGTGCCAGCAGCTTACCGGACAGGGAAAACATTCAGTACTTC. Protein product: CASSLPDRENIQYF. The full variable domain, completed using reference TRBV7-2 and TRBJ2-4, is GAGVSQSPSNKVTEKGKDVELRCDPISGHTALYWYRQSLGQGLEFLIYFQGNSAPDKSGLPSDRFSAERTGGSVSTLTIQRTQQEDSAVYLCASSLPDRENIQYFGAGTRLSVL.

The rearrangement links TRBV2 to TRBJ2-7; TRBD2 aligns across 10 bases. CDR1 is SNHLY, CDR2 FYNNEI, per germline. The CDR3 consists of 15 residues. The V gene end was trimmed by 3 bases and the J gene end by 9 bases; junction bases not matched to a gene: 11. The CDR3 DNA sequence: TGTGCCAGCAGTGAGTCGACAGGGAGACTAGCGGGGCAGTACTTC. Translation: CASSESTGRLAGQYF. The complete variable domain, with remaining parts taken from reference TRBV2 and TRBJ2-7, reads EPEVTQTPSHQVTQMGQEVILRCVPISNHLYFYWYRQILGQKVEFLVSFYNNEISEKSEIFDDQFSVERPDGSNFTLKIRSTKLEDSAMYFCASSESTGRLAGQYFGPGTRLTVT.

This chain joins TRBV5-1 and TRBJ1-1; the D gene is possibly TRBD1 (6 bases). Germline values: CDR1 SGHRS, CDR2 YFSETQ. Trimming took 4 bases from V and 0 from J, leaving 13 bases between them. The CDR3 totals 15 residues. The DNA of the CDR3 is TGCGCCAGCAGCGGCAGACAGGCGATGAACACTGAAGCTTTCTTT. Protein: CASSGRQAMNTEAFF.

The V gene is TRBV24-1, the J gene TRBJ1-5; a weak D match, TRBD1 (5 bases). In germline, CDR1 is KGHDR, CDR2 SFDVKD. With 3 bases removed from V and 7 bases from J, the gap between germline ends came to 15 bases. The CDR3 is 15 amino acids. The CDR3 loop reads CATSDARRVGQPQHF. For the CDR3, the DNA is TGTGCCACCAGTGATGCCCGCAGGGTTGGACAGCCCCAGCATTTT.

Here the CDR3 reads CASSEGGGYNEQFF. CDR3 coding DNA: TGTGCCAGCAGTGAGGGTGGCGGGTACAATGAGCAGTTCTTC. The J gene is TRBJ2-1, the V gene TRBV2, with a possible D match to TRBD2 (5 bases). The CDR3 consists of 14 residues. CDR1 is SNHLY and CDR2 is FYNNEI in the germline V gene. Trimming took 3 bases from V and 4 from J, leaving 10 bases between them.

A single count supports this clone. The V call is TRBV28, the J call TRBJ2-7, with 8 nucleotides matching TRBD2. Germline loops: CDR1 MDHEN, CDR2 SYDVKM. The CDR3 is 15 residues long. The ends lost 3 bases at V and 2 bases at J; junction bases unmatched: 6. Here the CDR3 reads CASSFLTSATYEQYF. The DNA for the CDR3 is TGTGCCAGCAGTTTCCTGACTAGCGCGACCTACGAGCAGTACTTC.

The gene calls are TRBV28 and TRBJ2-7; D perhaps matches TRBD1 (6 bases). From germline, CDR1 is MDHEN and CDR2 SYDVKM. V was trimmed by 2 bases and J by 6 bases, leaving 11 bases between them. The CDR3 consists of 13 residues. CDR3 nucleotide sequence: TGTGCCAGCAGTTTAGGGGTAGGGGGCGAGCAGTACTTC. Its translation is CASSLGVGGEQYF.

V gene TRBV11-2 combines with J gene TRBJ2-6, with D perhaps matching TRBD1 (5 bases). This CDR3 is built from 17 residues. Trimming cost V 2 bases and J 0 bases, with 11 bases left between them. Germline CDR1 SGHAT, CDR2 FQNNGV. CDR3: CASSLRGSSSGANVLTF. In nucleotides, the CDR3 is TGTGCCAGCAGCTTAAGGGGAAGTTCCTCTGGGGCCAACGTCCTGACTTTC.

The DNA for the CDR3 is TGTGCCAGCAGCTTTGAACTAGCGGGAGCTCGGGAGCAGTACTTC. Translating gives CASSFELAGAREQYF. This chain uses TRBV7-2 with TRBJ2-7; TRBD2 matches 11 bases. Unmatched junction bases numbered 8, after V lost 3 bases and J lost 7 bases. The CDR3 has 15 residues. Germline loops: CDR1 SGHTA, CDR2 FQGNSA. The entire variable domain, with the rest obtained from reference TRBV7-2 and TRBJ2-7, is as follows: GAGVSQSPSNKVTEKGKDVELRCDPISGHTALYWYRQSLGQGLEFLIYFQGNSAPDKSGLPSDRFSAERTGGSVSTLTIQRTQQEDSAVYLCASSFELAGAREQYFGPGTRLTVT.

This chain links TRBV5-4 with TRBJ1-5; D possibly corresponds to TRBD1 (5 bases). CDR1 and CDR2 from the germline V gene are SGHNT and YYREEE (reference sequence). CDR3 length: 15 amino acids. The V and J ends lost 4 bases and 3 bases respectively, with 14 bases between them. The CDR3 DNA follows: TGTGCCAGCAGCCCCGACCCGACAGTCAATCAGCCCCAGCATTTT. Protein sequence: CASSPDPTVNQPQHF.

CDR3 coding DNA: TGCGCCAGCACCCTAACCGCCGGGGGGGCACAAGATACGCAGTATTTT. Its protein product is CASTLTAGGAQDTQYF. The rearrangement uses TRBV5-1 and TRBJ2-3; 8 bases are a match to TRBD2. CDR3 length equals 16 residues. Losses at the gene ends were 6 bases for V and 5 bases for J; bases not matched to a gene: 14. Per germline, CDR1 SGHRS and CDR2 YFSETQ.

This clone showed up just once. The chain has TRBV12-3 or TRBV12-4 and TRBJ2-5; 7 nucleotides match TRBD2. J lost 5 bases, V lost 6 bases, and 6 bases had no gene match. CDR3 length: 13 residues. Written as DNA, the CDR3 is TGTGCCAGCAGGGGGAGGGTGGCGGAGACCCAGTACTTC. Protein: CASRGRVAETQYF.

The chain combines TRBV6-5 with TRBJ2-5, with TRBD2 as a possible D gene (5 bases). Germline values: CDR1 MNHEY, CDR2 SVGAGI. Trimming pared 7 bases from V and 5 bases from J, leaving 17 bases between. This CDR3 contains 14 residues. The CDR3 DNA follows: TGTGCCAGCACCCAAAGCACGGGAATTGAGACCCAGTACTTC. Its translation is CASTQSTGIETQYF.

The chain joins TRBV3-1 (or the pseudogene TRBV3-2) to TRBJ2-2; 10 bases map to TRBD2. The ends lost 4 bases at V and 6 bases at J; junction bases unmatched: 8. The germline V gene has CDR1 LGHDT and CDR2 YNNKEL (reference sequence). This CDR3 contains 16 residues. The CDR3, as DNA: TGTGCCAGCAGCCCGCGGCGCCTAGCGGGAGCCGGGGAGCTGTTTTTT. Translating it yields CASSPRRLAGAGELFF.